This paragraph covers one T cell receptor (beta chain) sequence. The data stem from a study of blood T cell repertoires in COVID-19. Study-level background: Material from acute and convalescent COVID-19 was sourced from the United States, Italy and Spain. T cells, B-cell-depleted T cells, or PBMCs supplied cDNA or gDNA.

Authors' methods: Counts of nucleated cells, estimated from reference gene primer amplification, were obtained. Generated by immunoSEQ multiplex PCR, the TCRdb table keeps only in-frame clones and is missing some. For V, J and clone size, that table is used; D and trimming come from the DNA. Of some 77,000 clones in the sample, roughly 85% were seen once. With 2 bases clipped from V and 7 bases from J, the junction kept 5 bases outside the gene matches. The CDR3 has 13 residues. CDR1 GTSNPN and CDR2 SVGIG come from the germline V gene (reference sequence). V usage is TRBV30 and J usage is TRBJ1-2, with 9 positions matching TRBD1. The sequenced sample was peripheral blood. The sequence came from a woman aged 60-75 years with acute or convalescent COVID-19. Here the CDR3 reads CAWSPQGAGGYTF. The DNA for the CDR3 is TGTGCCTGGAGTCCACAGGGGGCAGGTGGCTACACCTTC.